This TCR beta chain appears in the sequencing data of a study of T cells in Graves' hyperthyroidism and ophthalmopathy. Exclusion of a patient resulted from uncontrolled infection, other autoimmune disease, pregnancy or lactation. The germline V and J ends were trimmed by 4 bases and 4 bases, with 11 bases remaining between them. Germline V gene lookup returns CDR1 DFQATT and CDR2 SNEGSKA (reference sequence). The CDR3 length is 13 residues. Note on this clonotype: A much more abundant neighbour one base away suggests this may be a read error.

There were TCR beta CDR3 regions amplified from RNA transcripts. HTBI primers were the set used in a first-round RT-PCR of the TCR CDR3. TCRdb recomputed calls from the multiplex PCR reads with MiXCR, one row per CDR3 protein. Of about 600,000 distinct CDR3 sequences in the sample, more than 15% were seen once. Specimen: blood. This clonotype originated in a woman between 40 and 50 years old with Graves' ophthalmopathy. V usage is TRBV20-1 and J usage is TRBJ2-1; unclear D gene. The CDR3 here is CSAKGQTYNEQFF. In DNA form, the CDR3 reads TGCAGTGCTAAAGGGCAGACTTACAATGAGCAGTTCTTC.